The clone carrying this TCR beta chain appeared many times. The CDR3 contains 17 residues. With V trimmed by 5 bases and J by 3 bases, 14 bases remained unmatched. The germline CDR1 and CDR2 sequences are SGHTA and FQGNSA. Time point meaning: before trial treatment. Covering alpha and beta chains, TRAV- and TRBV-specific primers were used for the first-strand cDNA. With a constant-region primer and a V-primer adapter, TCRs were subjected to roughly 20 PCR cycles of amplification. TCRdb independently ran MiXCR on the reads; one entry per CDR3 protein. The sample lists about 64,000 distinct CDR3 sequences, about a quarter seen once, with 6.6% in the top ten. This specimen belongs to a study of low-dose radiotherapy and immunotherapy resistance in tumors.

The source was PBMCs, collected before treatment. This receptor was taken from a male donor with rectosigmoid adenocarcinoma. The rearrangement uses TRBV7-2 and TRBJ2-7; TRBD2 agrees at 9 bases. The DNA for the CDR3 is TGTGCCAGCAGCCCCCCGGGGGGCGGGAGGGGGGACTACGAGCAGTACTTC. It translates to CASSPPGGGRGDYEQYF.